The sequence of this T cell receptor (beta chain) was determined in a study of human T cells and chemical hapten exposure. Study results and caveats: No shift was seen in TCRs above 1 in 1000 frequency with DPC sensitization.

TCRdb re-analysed the RACE reads in MiXCR, keeping a single row per CDR3 protein. The sample carries 380,000 or so distinct CDR3 sequences, around 5% recorded once. This clonotype was recorded at least ten times. What it recognizes is unknown. As to time point: pre-sensitization, week 0. Treatment specified: therapeutic diphenylcyclopropenone sensitization with weekly scalp DPC. The CDR3 is 15 amino acids. CDR1 and CDR2 (germline): SQVTM, ANQGSEA. Trimming removed 2 bases from V and 5 bases from J; junction bases left unmatched: 10. This receptor was obtained from a woman younger than 35 with alopecia areata. Some clones in this sample may be carry-over from other donors' samples. The chain links TRBV29-1 to TRBJ1-2, with 8 bases that match TRBD1. The material was whole blood, obtained in connection with sensitization to the hapten diphenylcyclopropenone (DPC). CDR3: CSVEIEYRGIYGYTF. In DNA, the CDR3 is TGCAGCGTTGAAATCGAGTACAGGGGGATTTATGGCTACACCTTC.